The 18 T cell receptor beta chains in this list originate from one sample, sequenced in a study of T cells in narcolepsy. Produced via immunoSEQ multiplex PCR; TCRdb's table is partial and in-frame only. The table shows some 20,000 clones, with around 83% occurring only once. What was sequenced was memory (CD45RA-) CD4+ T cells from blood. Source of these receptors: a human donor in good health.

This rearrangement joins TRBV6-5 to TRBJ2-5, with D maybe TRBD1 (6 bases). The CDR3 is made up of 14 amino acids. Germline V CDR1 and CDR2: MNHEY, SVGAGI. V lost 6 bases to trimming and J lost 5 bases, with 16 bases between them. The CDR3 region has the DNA TGTGCCAGCAGGAACAGGGTCAAAACGGAGACCCAGTACTTC. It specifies CASRNRVKTETQYF.

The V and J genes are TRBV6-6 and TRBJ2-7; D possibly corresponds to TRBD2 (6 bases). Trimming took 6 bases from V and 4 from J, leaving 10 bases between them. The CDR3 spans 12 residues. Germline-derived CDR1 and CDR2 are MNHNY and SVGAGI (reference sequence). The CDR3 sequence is CASSPGGYEQYF. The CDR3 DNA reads TGTGCCAGCAGCCCCGGGGGTTACGAGCAGTACTTC.

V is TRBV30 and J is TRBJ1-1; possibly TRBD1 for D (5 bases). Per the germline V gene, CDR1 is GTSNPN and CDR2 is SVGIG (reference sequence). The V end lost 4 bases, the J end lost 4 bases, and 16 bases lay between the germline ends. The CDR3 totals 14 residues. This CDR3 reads CAWIAWGTGTEAFF. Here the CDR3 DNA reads TGTGCCTGGATAGCGTGGGGGACGGGCACTGAAGCTTTCTTT.

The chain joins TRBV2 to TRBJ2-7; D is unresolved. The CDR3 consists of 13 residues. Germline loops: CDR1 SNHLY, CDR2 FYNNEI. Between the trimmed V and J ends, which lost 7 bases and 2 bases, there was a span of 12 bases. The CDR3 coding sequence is TGTGCCAGCACCGGAGCCATTACCTACGAGCAGTACTTC. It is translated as CASTGAITYEQYF.

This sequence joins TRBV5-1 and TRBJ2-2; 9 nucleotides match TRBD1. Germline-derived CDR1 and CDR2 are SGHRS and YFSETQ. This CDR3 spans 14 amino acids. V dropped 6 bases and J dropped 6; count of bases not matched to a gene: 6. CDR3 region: CASKGQGLAGELFF. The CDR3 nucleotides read TGCGCCAGCAAGGGACAGGGATTAGCCGGGGAGCTGTTTTTT. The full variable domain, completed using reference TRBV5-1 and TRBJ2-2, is KAGVTQTPRYLIKTRGQQVTLSCSPISGHRSVSWYQQTPGQGLQFLFEYFSETQRNKGNFPGRFSGRQFSNSRSEMNVSTLELGDSALYLCASKGQGLAGELFFGEGSRLTVL.

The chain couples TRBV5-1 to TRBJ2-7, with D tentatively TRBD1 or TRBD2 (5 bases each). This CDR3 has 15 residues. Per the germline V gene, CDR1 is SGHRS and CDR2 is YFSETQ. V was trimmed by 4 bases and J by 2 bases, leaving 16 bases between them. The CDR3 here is CASSMGPRGAYEQYF. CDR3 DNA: TGCGCCAGCAGCATGGGGCCCAGAGGGGCCTACGAGCAGTACTTC.

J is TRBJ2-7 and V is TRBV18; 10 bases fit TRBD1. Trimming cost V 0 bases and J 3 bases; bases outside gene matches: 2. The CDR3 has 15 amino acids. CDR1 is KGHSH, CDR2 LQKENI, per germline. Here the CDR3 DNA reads TGTGCCAGCTCACCACCGGGACAGGGGTTCTACGAGCAGTACTTC. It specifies CASSPPGQGFYEQYF. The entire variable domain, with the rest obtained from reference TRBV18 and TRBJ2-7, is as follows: NAGVMQNPRHLVRRRGQEARLRCSPMKGHSHVYWYRQLPEEGLKFMVYLQKENIIDESGMPKERFSAEFPKEGPSILRIQQVVRGDSAAYFCASSPPGQGFYEQYFGPGTRLTVT.

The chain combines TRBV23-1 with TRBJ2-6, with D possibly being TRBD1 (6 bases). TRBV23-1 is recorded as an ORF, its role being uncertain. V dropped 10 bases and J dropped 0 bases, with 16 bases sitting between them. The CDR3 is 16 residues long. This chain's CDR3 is CAILRDTSSGANVLTF. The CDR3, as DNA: TGCGCCATCCTCCGGGACACCTCCTCTGGGGCCAACGTCCTGACTTTC.

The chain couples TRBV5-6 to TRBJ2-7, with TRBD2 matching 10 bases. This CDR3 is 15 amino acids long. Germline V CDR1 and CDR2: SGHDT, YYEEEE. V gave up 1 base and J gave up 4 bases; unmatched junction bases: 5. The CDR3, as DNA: TGTGCCAGCAGCTTGAAGAGCGGGAGGGCGTACGAGCAGTACTTC. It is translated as CASSLKSGRAYEQYF.

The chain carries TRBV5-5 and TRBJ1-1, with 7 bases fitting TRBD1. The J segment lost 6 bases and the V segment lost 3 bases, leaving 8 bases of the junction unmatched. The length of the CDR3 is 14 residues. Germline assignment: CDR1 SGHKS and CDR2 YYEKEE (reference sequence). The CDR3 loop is CASSWSTGIPEAFF. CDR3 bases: TGTGCCAGCAGCTGGTCGACAGGGATCCCTGAAGCTTTCTTT.

CDR3: CAWGTQYF. Written as DNA, the CDR3 is TGTGCCTGGGGAACGCAGTATTTT. The rearrangement uses TRBV30 and TRBJ2-3; the D is unclear. From germline, CDR1 is GTSNPN and CDR2 SVGIG (reference sequence). This CDR3 has 8 residues. Trimming took 5 bases from V and 9 from J, leaving 3 bases between them.

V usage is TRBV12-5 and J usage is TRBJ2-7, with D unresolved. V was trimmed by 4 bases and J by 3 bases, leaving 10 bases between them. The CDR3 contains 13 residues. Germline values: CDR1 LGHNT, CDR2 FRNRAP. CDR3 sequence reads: CASGSPNHYEQYF. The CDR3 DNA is TGTGCTAGTGGTTCCCCAAATCACTACGAGCAGTACTTC.

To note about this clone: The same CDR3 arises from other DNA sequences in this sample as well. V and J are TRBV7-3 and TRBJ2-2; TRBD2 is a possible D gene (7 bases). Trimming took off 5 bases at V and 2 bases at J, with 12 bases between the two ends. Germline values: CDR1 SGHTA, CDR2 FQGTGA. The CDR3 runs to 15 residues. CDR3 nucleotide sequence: TGTGCCAGCAGCCCCCCGGGGGGCAACACCGGGGAGCTGTTTTTT. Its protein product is CASSPPGGNTGELFF.

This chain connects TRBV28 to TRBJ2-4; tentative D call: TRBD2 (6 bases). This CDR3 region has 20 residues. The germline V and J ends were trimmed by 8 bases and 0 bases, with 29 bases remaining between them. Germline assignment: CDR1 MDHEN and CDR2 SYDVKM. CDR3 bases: TGTGCCAGCTCAGTTTATTTAGGTCGGGACTCACGGTTAGCCAAAAACATTCAGTACTTC. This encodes CASSVYLGRDSRLAKNIQYF. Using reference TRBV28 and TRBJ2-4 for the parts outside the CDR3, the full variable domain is DVKVTQSSRYLVKRTGEKVFLECVQDMDHENMFWYRQDPGLGLRLIYFSYDVKMKEKGDIPEGYSVSREKKERFSLILESASTNQTSMYLCASSVYLGRDSRLAKNIQYFGAGTRLSVL.

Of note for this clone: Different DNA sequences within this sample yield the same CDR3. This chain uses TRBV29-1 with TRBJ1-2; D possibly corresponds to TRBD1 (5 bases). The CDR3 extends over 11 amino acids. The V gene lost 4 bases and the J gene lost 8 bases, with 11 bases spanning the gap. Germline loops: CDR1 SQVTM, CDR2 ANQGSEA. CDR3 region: CSVAGYGGYTF. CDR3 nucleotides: TGCAGCGTTGCAGGGTATGGCGGCTACACCTTC. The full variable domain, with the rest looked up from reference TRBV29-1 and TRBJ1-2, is SAVISQKPSRDICQRGTSLTIQCQVDSQVTMMFWYRQQPGQSLTLIATANQGSEATYESGFVIDKFPISRPNLTFSTLTVSNMSPEDSSIYLCSVAGYGGYTFGSGTRLTVV.

CDR3 sequence: CASSPARYQETQYF. The CDR3 coding sequence is TGTGCCAGCTCACCCGCGAGGTACCAAGAGACCCAGTACTTC. V and J are TRBV18 and TRBJ2-5; no clear D gene. The CDR3 has 14 amino acids. The V end lost 3 bases, the J end lost 0 bases, and 8 bases lay between the germline ends. CDR1 is KGHSH and CDR2 is LQKENI in the germline V gene.

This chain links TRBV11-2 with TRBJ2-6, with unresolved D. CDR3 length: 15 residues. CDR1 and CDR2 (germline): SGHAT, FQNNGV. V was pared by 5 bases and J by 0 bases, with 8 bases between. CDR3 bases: TGTGCCAGCAGCCTGCAGGTCTCTGGGGCCAACGTCCTGACTTTC. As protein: CASSLQVSGANVLTF.

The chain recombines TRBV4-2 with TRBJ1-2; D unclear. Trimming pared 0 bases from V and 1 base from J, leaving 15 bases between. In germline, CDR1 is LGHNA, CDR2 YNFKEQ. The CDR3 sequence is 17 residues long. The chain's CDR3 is CASSQDEWRRLNYGYTF. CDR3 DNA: TGTGCCAGCAGCCAAGATGAGTGGCGCAGGCTTAACTATGGCTACACCTTC.